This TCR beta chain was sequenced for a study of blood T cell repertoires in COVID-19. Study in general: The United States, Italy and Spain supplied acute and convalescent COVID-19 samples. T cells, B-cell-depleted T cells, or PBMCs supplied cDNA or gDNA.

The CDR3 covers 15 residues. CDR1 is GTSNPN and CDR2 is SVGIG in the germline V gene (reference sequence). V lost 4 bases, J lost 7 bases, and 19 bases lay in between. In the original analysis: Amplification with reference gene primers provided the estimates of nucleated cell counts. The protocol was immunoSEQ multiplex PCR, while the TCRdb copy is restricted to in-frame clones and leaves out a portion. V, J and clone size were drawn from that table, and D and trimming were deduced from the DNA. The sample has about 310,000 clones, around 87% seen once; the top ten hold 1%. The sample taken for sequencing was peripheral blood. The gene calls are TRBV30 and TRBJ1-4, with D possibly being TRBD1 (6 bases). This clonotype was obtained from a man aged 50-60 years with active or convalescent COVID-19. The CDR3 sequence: CAWTHPAGAREKLFF. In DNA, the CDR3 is TGTGCCTGGACTCATCCGGCAGGGGCGCGTGAAAAACTGTTTTTT.